The T cell receptor beta chain described here comes from a study of CD8+ T cells in alopecia areata. Study background: Tofacitinib administration to treated patients was oral, at 5 to 10 mg twice daily. Tofacitinib administration persisted for 6 to 18 months, succeeded by 6 months off drug.

Concerning this clone: Its cognate antigen is unknown.

The CDR3 sequence is 15 residues long. Germline V gives CDR1 LNHNV, CDR2 YYDKDF (reference sequence). Trimming pared 5 bases from V and 0 bases from J, leaving 13 bases between. Following RNA extraction, reverse transcription yielded cDNA that acted as the sequencing template. Clones were read by immunoSEQ multiplex PCR, and TCRdb kept only the in-frame ones, dropping some. In the table there are about 150,000 clones, about 51% of which are singletons. Individuals with alopecia areata gave both lesional scalp punch biopsies and peripheral blood for collection. Study results and limitations: Clarity of TCR sharing across patients fell short of that in mice, possibly HLA-related.

Sequenced material: CD8+ T cells sorted from blood, taken at week 0. The chain carries TRBV15 and TRBJ1-1; D is ambiguous. This sequence was found in a human donor with alopecia areata. The CDR3 sequence: CATSLTTSMNTEAFF. For the CDR3, the DNA is TGTGCCACCAGCCTTACCACAAGTATGAACACTGAAGCTTTCTTT.